These 14 T cell receptor beta chains came from one sample sequenced in a study of T cell responses to AZD1222 COVID-19 vaccine. Profiled with immunoSEQ multiplex PCR; TCRdb holds only in-frame clones, not every one. This table holds under 200,000 clones, about 92% found once. This material consisted of peripheral blood, taken 28 days after the second dose of the MenACWY control vaccine. The receptors here all came from an adult who received the MenACWY meningococcal vaccine as a control.

CDR3 coding DNA: TGCGCCAGCAGCTTTGAGGGACCAACCTACGAGCAGTACTTC. Its translation: CASSFEGPTYEQYF. The chain combines TRBV5-1 with TRBJ2-7; D could derive from TRBD1 or TRBD2 (5 bases each). Germline-derived CDR1 and CDR2 are SGHRS and YFSETQ. The germline V and J ends were trimmed by 2 bases and 2 bases, with 11 bases remaining between them. The CDR3 is 14 amino acids.

The chain is built from TRBV3-1 (or the pseudogene TRBV3-2) and TRBJ1-1; weak D call: TRBD1 (5 bases). The CDR3 is 15 amino acids. CDR1 is LGHDT and CDR2 is YNNKEL in the germline V gene (reference sequence). V lost 2 bases and J 2 bases, leaving 12 bases between the germline ends. The CDR3: CASSQSRGANTEAFF. The DNA for the CDR3 is TGTGCCAGCAGCCAAAGTAGGGGCGCCAACACTGAAGCTTTCTTT.

The chain employs TRBV3-1 (or the pseudogene TRBV3-2) and TRBJ1-1; 7 nucleotides match TRBD1. Germline CDR1 reads LGHDT; CDR2 reads YNNKEL (reference sequence). Unmatched junction bases numbered 6, after V lost 1 base and J lost 7 bases. The CDR3 covers 14 residues. This CDR3 is CASSQGGTDSEAFF. The CDR3 nucleotides are TGTGCCAGCAGCCAAGGCGGGACAGATAGTGAAGCTTTCTTT.

The rearrangement joins TRBV5-1 to TRBJ2-7; D not certain. The CDR3 is 14 residues long. The V gene's germline CDR1 is SGHRS and CDR2 YFSETQ. V dropped 0 bases and J dropped 7 bases, with 14 bases sitting between them. CDR3 loop: CASSLGPAVGEQYF. CDR3 in DNA: TGCGCCAGCAGCTTGGGACCAGCCGTGGGAGAGCAGTACTTC.

This chain connects TRBV28 to TRBJ2-7; 10 bases are shared with TRBD1. J was trimmed by 1 base and V by 5 bases; bases with no gene match: 5. This CDR3 has 15 amino acids. CDR1 is MDHEN, CDR2 SYDVKM, per germline. The CDR3 reads CASSPTGGASYEQYF. In nucleotides, the CDR3 is TGTGCCAGCAGTCCGACAGGGGGCGCGTCCTACGAGCAGTACTTC.

The chain recombines TRBV29-1 with TRBJ2-7; 9 bases align to TRBD1. Germline values: CDR1 SQVTM, CDR2 ANQGSEA. The ends lost 4 bases at V and 6 bases at J; junction bases unmatched: 10. CDR3 length: 14 residues. CDR3 residues: CSVVVGDRAPEQYF. In DNA, the CDR3 is TGCAGCGTTGTGGTAGGGGACAGGGCTCCCGAGCAGTACTTC.

The chain carries TRBV30 and TRBJ1-5; no clear D. Between the trimmed V and J ends, which lost 3 bases and 4 bases, there was a span of 13 bases. CDR1 and CDR2 (germline): GTSNPN, SVGIG (reference sequence). The CDR3 totals 14 residues. Here the CDR3 reads CAWSDSSWNQPQHF. The CDR3 bases are TGTGCCTGGAGCGACTCGAGCTGGAATCAGCCCCAGCATTTT.

This chain links TRBV3-1 (or the pseudogene TRBV3-2) with TRBJ2-1; 10 bases are shared with TRBD2. The V gene end was trimmed by 1 base and the J gene end by 7 bases; junction bases not matched to a gene: 4. Germline CDR1 is LGHDT and CDR2 is YNNKEL (reference sequence). The CDR3 runs 15 residues. The CDR3 reads CASSQVLAGRNEQFF. DNA of the CDR3: TGTGCCAGCAGCCAAGTACTAGCGGGAAGGAATGAGCAGTTCTTC.

This chain joins TRBV18 and TRBJ1-1, with 8 positions matching TRBD1. This CDR3 comprises 15 residues. Trimming removed 5 bases from V and 1 base from J; junction bases left unmatched: 6. Germline CDR1 is KGHSH and CDR2 is LQKENI. CDR3 amino acids: CASSSPTGENTEAFF. CDR3 coding DNA: TGTGCCAGCTCATCGCCGACAGGGGAGAACACTGAAGCTTTCTTT.

This chain links TRBV3-1 (or the pseudogene TRBV3-2) with TRBJ1-1, with a tentative D call TRBD1 (5 bases). The CDR3 sequence is 12 residues long. Germline values: CDR1 LGHDT, CDR2 YNNKEL (reference sequence). V lost 1 base and J 9 bases, leaving 9 bases between the germline ends. The CDR3, as DNA: TGTGCCAGCAGCCAAGGGGGGGGGAAAGCTTTCTTT. It is translated as CASSQGGGKAFF.

The chain employs TRBV15 and TRBJ1-3; 8 bases are shared with TRBD1. This CDR3 is built from 16 residues. Germline V gives CDR1 LNHNV, CDR2 YYDKDF (reference sequence). V trimming: 3 bases; J trimming: 0 bases; junction bases outside the gene matches: 4. CDR3 amino acids: CATSRDRDRSGNTIYF. CDR3 nucleotides: TGTGCCACCAGCAGGGACAGGGATCGCTCTGGAAACACCATATATTTT. Drawing the rest from reference TRBV15 and TRBJ1-3, the complete variable domain is DAMVIQNPRYQVTQFGKPVTLSCSQTLNHNVMYWYQQKSSQAPKLLFHYYDKDFNNEADTPDNFQSRRPNTSFCFLDIRSPGLGDTAMYLCATSRDRDRSGNTIYFGEGSWLTVV.

The J gene is TRBJ2-5, the V gene TRBV7-2; D unclear. The V gene's germline CDR1 is SGHTA and CDR2 FQGNSA. The V and J ends lost 5 bases and 1 base respectively, with 14 bases between them. CDR3 length equals 15 residues. The CDR3 DNA sequence: TGTGCCAGCAGCGAAAGACTGGGCCCCCAAGAGACCCAGTACTTC. Amino acid sequence: CASSERLGPQETQYF.

This chain uses TRBV7-9 with TRBJ1-5; maybe TRBD1 (6 bases). From germline, CDR1 is SEHNR and CDR2 FQNEAQ (reference sequence). V lost 3 bases to trimming and J lost 0 bases, with 9 bases between them. This CDR3 has 15 amino acids. The CDR3 loop reads CASSFGTISNQPQHF. CDR3 nucleotide sequence: TGTGCCAGCAGCTTTGGGACAATTAGCAATCAGCCCCAGCATTTT.

The chain has TRBV7-2 and TRBJ1-1; the match to TRBD1 covers 8 bases. The junction had 3 bases not matched to a gene; V was cut back by 5 bases and J by 4 bases. This CDR3 is 13 amino acids long. Germline V CDR1 and CDR2: SGHTA, FQGNSA. CDR3 sequence (DNA): TGTGCCAGCAGCATGGACAGGGCCACTGAAGCTTTCTTT. It translates to CASSMDRATEAFF.